Following are 16 T cell receptor beta chains from one sample sequenced in a study of T-cell memory formation after mild COVID-19. TCRdb independently ran MiXCR on the 5' RACE reads; one entry per CDR3 protein. The sample includes approximately 240,000 distinct CDR3 sequences, 15% to 20% of them seen just once. What was sequenced was PBMCs or a T cell subset sorted from them (not recorded which). The receptors come from a man between 18 and 29 years old who had mild COVID-19 (a few samples of this study predate the infection). Cell type and time point are not known.

This clonotype was found many times. V is TRBV10-2 and J is TRBJ1-5; unclear D gene. V lost 0 bases, J lost 5 bases, and 8 bases lay in between. CDR3 length equals 14 residues. Germline CDR1 reads WSHSY; CDR2 reads SAAADI. The CDR3 region is CASSESHRDQPQHF. As DNA, the CDR3 is TGCGCCAGCAGTGAGTCGCATAGGGATCAGCCCCAGCATTTT.

This clonotype was picked up a small number of times. The rearrangement joins TRBV5-1 to TRBJ1-3; TRBD1 matches 7 bases. Germline trimming cut 5 bases from V and 0 bases from J; bases unmatched to any gene: 5. CDR1 SGHRS and CDR2 YFSETQ come from the germline V gene. This CDR3 region has 15 residues. CDR3 loop: CASRPDRISGNTIYF. CDR3 nucleotide sequence: TGCGCCAGCAGACCGGACAGGATCTCTGGAAACACCATATATTTT.

The chain combines TRBV14 with TRBJ2-7; D ambiguous. CDR1 SGHDN and CDR2 FVKESK come from the germline V gene. The CDR3 has 15 amino acids. Between the trimmed V and J ends, which lost 0 bases and 4 bases, there was a span of 13 bases. The CDR3 is CASSQDWLRGYEQYF. CDR3 DNA sequence: TGTGCCAGCAGCCAAGACTGGCTGAGAGGATACGAGCAGTACTTC.

The genes are TRBV29-1 and TRBJ2-1, with 12 bases lining up with TRBD2. Germline loops: CDR1 SQVTM, CDR2 ANQGSEA. The CDR3 spans 14 residues. Trimming cost V 7 bases and J 10 bases; bases outside gene matches: 11. The CDR3 loop reads CSAIGLAGRQEQFF. In DNA, the CDR3 is TGCAGCGCAATAGGACTAGCGGGGCGCCAGGAGCAGTTCTTC.

The genes are TRBV7-9 and TRBJ1-1; D is undetermined. The germline V and J ends were trimmed by 1 base and 7 bases, with 13 bases remaining between them. Germline CDR1 reads SEHNR; CDR2 reads FQNEAQ (reference sequence). This CDR3 region has 14 residues. This chain's CDR3 is CASSLGGGIREAFF. DNA of the CDR3: TGTGCCAGCAGCTTAGGAGGCGGAATTCGTGAAGCTTTCTTT.

There are a few counts of this clonotype. V usage is TRBV4-1 and J usage is TRBJ2-7; D uncertain. The germline V and J ends were trimmed by 4 bases and 6 bases, with 22 bases remaining between them. The CDR3 covers 16 residues. Germline CDR1 is MGHRA and CDR2 is YSYEKL. The CDR3 is CASSRGSGPNRAEQYV. Here the CDR3 DNA reads TGCGCCAGCAGCCGAGGTTCGGGCCCCAATAGGGCCGAGCAGTACGTC.

CDR3 amino acids: CASSLRRDNYGYTF. CDR3 DNA: TGTGCCAGCAGCTTACGACGTGATAACTATGGCTACACCTTC. The chain combines TRBV7-2 with TRBJ1-2; D is ambiguous. The CDR3 runs to 14 residues. Germline CDR1 and CDR2: SGHTA and FQGNSA. V lost 2 bases, J lost 1 base, and 8 bases lay in between.

A few counts support this clonotype. The V gene is TRBV29-1, the J gene TRBJ1-5; no clear D gene. V was trimmed by 4 bases and J by 7 bases, leaving 14 bases between them. The germline gives CDR1 SQVTM, CDR2 ANQGSEA. The CDR3 has 13 amino acids. The CDR3 DNA reads as TGCAGCGTTGTCCACGGGGAGGGACAGCCCCAGCATTTT. This codes for CSVVHGEGQPQHF. Filled out from reference TRBV29-1 and TRBJ1-5, the complete variable domain reads SAVISQKPSRDICQRGTSLTIQCQVDSQVTMMFWYRQQPGQSLTLIATANQGSEATYESGFVIDKFPISRPNLTFSTLTVSNMSPEDSSIYLCSVVHGEGQPQHFGDGTRLSIL.

This clonotype was observed a handful of times. V gene TRBV4-2 combines with J gene TRBJ2-1, with 10 bases identical to TRBD2. Germline assignment: CDR1 LGHNA and CDR2 YNFKEQ. The CDR3 consists of 15 residues. With 7 bases clipped from V and 4 bases from J, the junction kept 7 bases outside the gene matches. CDR3 loop: CASTPSGGQYNEQFF. The CDR3 nucleotides read TGTGCCAGCACCCCTAGCGGGGGCCAATACAATGAGCAGTTCTTC.

This clonotype came up a few times. The chain carries TRBV3-1 and TRBJ1-1, with D unclear. CDR1 is LGHDT, CDR2 YNNKEL, per germline (reference sequence). Between the trimmed V and J ends, which lost 7 bases and 0 bases, there was a span of 9 bases. The CDR3 runs 13 residues. CDR3 DNA: TGTGCCAGCACCGAACAGTTGAACACTGAAGCTTTCTTT. This sequence encodes CASTEQLNTEAFF.

This chain links TRBV4-1 with TRBJ1-2, with TRBD1 matching over 8 bases. Looked up from germline, CDR1 is MGHRA and CDR2 is YSYEKL. CDR3 size: 16 residues. V lost 2 bases and J lost 4; bases outside the gene matches: 9. CDR3 sequence reads: CASSQRLSGGTYGYTF. DNA of the CDR3: TGCGCCAGCAGCCAACGGTTGTCAGGGGGCACCTATGGCTACACCTTC.

The rearrangement joins TRBV20-1 to TRBJ2-4; the match to TRBD2 covers 8 bases. V shed 6 bases and J 1 base; nucleotides not matched to a gene: 8. This CDR3 contains 15 residues. Germline values: CDR1 DFQATT, CDR2 SNEGSKA (reference sequence). In DNA, the CDR3 is TGCAGTGCGGAGGGACTAGGGGGGGCCAAAAACATTCAGTACTTC. Protein sequence: CSAEGLGGAKNIQYF.

This clonotype has just a few counts. The chain links TRBV5-1 to TRBJ1-1; weak D call: TRBD1 (5 bases). The V gene's germline CDR1 is SGHRS and CDR2 YFSETQ. The V gene lost 0 bases and the J gene lost 3 bases, with 18 bases spanning the gap. The CDR3 spans 17 residues. The CDR3 nucleotides are TGCGCCAGCAGCTTGGGGCAGGGAGCCCTCCAGGACACTGAAGCTTTCTTT. This encodes CASSLGQGALQDTEAFF.

J is TRBJ2-1 and V is TRBV7-9; a possible D gene is TRBD2 (6 bases). Germline values: CDR1 SEHNR, CDR2 FQNEAQ (reference sequence). Trimming took 8 bases from V and 0 from J, leaving 14 bases between them. The CDR3 is 15 amino acids. The CDR3 bases are TGTGCCAGCTTTCCCGCGGGGTTCTCCTACAATGAGCAGTTCTTC. As protein: CASFPAGFSYNEQFF.

This clonotype was found a few times. The J gene is TRBJ2-4, the V gene TRBV5-1; D is perhaps TRBD2 (6 bases). The V and J ends lost 0 bases and 6 bases respectively, with 13 bases between them. This CDR3 is 15 amino acids long. Per the germline V gene, CDR1 is SGHRS and CDR2 is YFSETQ. The CDR3 DNA sequence: TGCGCCAGCAGCTTGGCGGGGGACCTGGGAAACATTCAGTACTTC. This translates into CASSLAGDLGNIQYF.

This clonotype was seen repeatedly, ten times or more. The rearrangement joins TRBV5-1 to TRBJ2-5, with 8 bases matching TRBD2. The CDR3 runs to 14 residues. Trimming took 0 bases from V and 3 from J; bases not matched to a gene: 1. Per germline, CDR1 SGHRS and CDR2 YFSETQ. CDR3 sequence: CASSLVSGEETQYF. The CDR3 bases are TGCGCCAGCAGCTTGGTTAGCGGGGAAGAGACCCAGTACTTC.